What follows is one T cell receptor (beta chain) and its context. Antigen specificity is unknown. The sample belongs to a study of cytomegalovirus exposure and HLA in healthy donors. Primers for the PCR totalled 60 Vbeta and 13 Jbeta. Sequencing used immunoSEQ multiplex PCR; TCRdb keeps in-frame clones, though not all of them. In the table there are about 160,000 clones, approximately 84% of which are singletons. General study points: Listed as cytomegalovirus-associated were 164 TCR beta chains. One cluster of highly shared sequence variants probably arose as a sequencing artifact. Later on, an analysis showed TCR association rates differing by HLA locus, with DRB1 the most and HLA-C the fewest. Most TCRs appeared rarely, but some public TCRs recurred in many donors.

CDR1 is LNHNV, CDR2 YYDKDF, per germline (reference sequence). V lost 3 bases and J lost 4; bases outside the gene matches: 8. The CDR3 covers 16 residues. V usage is TRBV15 and J usage is TRBJ2-3; TRBD2 matches 9 bases. The receptor was derived from a man aged 30 to 45 in good health and CMV-seronegative. Sequencing was done on a sample of PBMCs. CDR3 loop: CATSSPGLAAPDTQYF. The CDR3 nucleotides read TGTGCCACCAGCAGCCCGGGACTAGCCGCCCCAGATACGCAGTATTTT.